This TCR beta chain was identified in a study of T cell changes during pregnancy in multiple sclerosis (dated by TCRdb to between 2018 and 2020). Study-level background: In women with multiple sclerosis, the researchers looked at how the T cell repertoire shifted as pregnancy progressed.

As concerns this clone: What antigen it recognizes has not been identified. Base qualities are not at hand, and no much larger clone is one base apart.

Trimming takes 6 bases from V and 0 bases from J, and the germline ends sit 12 bases apart. The CDR3 measures 15 amino acids from cysteine to phenylalanine. The entry retains the CDR3 DNA only, 45 bases that are in frame from base 1. For CDR1 and CDR2, the germline V gene lists MNHNS and SASEGT. The method behind the library was the immunoSEQ multiplex PCR assay. In TCRdb, the immuneACCESS table is reduced to in-frame sequences with V and J assigned. These tables do not hold every clone; where another copy was compared, an unresolved V gene accounts for under half, and the others remain unexplained. Counted in this sample were 70,000 to 85,000 clones; 90% to 95% of them appeared once. 2% to 3% of the sample belongs to the ten largest clones.

The sequences come from peripheral blood, collected before pregnancy. Rearrangement joined TRBV6-1 to TRBJ1-5; no D gene is confidently identified. This receptor was obtained from a female donor with multiple sclerosis, enrolled in a pregnancy study. The nucleotide sequence reads as follows: TGTGCCAGCAGGCGCGAGCGGGATAGCAATCAGCCCCAGCATTTT. It codes for CASRRERDSNQPQHF.